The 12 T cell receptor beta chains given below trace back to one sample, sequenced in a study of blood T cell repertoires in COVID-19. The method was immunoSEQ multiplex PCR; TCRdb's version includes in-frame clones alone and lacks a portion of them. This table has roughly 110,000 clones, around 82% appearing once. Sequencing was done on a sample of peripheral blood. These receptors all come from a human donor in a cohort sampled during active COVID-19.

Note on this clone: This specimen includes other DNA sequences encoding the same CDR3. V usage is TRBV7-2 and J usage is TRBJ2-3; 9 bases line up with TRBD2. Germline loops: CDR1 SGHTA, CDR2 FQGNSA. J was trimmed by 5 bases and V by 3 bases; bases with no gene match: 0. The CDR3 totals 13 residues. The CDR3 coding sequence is TGTGCCAGCAGCTTGCGGGAGGGAGATACGCAGTATTTT. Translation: CASSLREGDTQYF.

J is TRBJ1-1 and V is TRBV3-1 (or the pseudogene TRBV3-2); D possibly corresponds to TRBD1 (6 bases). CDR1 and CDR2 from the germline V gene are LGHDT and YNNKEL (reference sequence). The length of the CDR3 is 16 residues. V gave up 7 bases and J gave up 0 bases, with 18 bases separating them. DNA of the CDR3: TGTGCCAGCACCGACACAGGGTTTGTCGTGAACACTGAAGCTTTCTTT. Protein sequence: CASTDTGFVVNTEAFF.

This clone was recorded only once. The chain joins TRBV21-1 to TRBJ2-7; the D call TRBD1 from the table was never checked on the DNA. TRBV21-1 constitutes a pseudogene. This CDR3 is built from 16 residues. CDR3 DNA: TGTGCCAGCAGCTCCGTGGACAGGGCCAAGGGTCACGAGCAGTACGTC. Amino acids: CASSSVDRAKGHEQYV.

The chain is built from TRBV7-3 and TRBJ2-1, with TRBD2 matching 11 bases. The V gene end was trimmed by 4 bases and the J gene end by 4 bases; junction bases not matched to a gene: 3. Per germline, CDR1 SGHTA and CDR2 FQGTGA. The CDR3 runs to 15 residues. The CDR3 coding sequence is TGTGCCAGCAGCTCTCTAGCGGGAGGTTACAATGAGCAGTTCTTC. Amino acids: CASSSLAGGYNEQFF.

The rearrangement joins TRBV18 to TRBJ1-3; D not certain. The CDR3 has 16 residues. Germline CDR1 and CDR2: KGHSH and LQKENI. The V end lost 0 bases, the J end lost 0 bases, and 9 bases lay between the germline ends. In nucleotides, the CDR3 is TGTGCCAGCTCACCACCGGGAGCCTACTCTGGAAACACCATATATTTT. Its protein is CASSPPGAYSGNTIYF.

CDR3 DNA: TGTGCCAGCAGCCCCGGAAGGGGCTCGTACAATGAGCAGTTCTTC. Its translation is CASSPGRGSYNEQFF. The chain joins TRBV6-6 to TRBJ2-1; D is possibly TRBD1 (5 bases). Trimming pared 6 bases from V and 4 bases from J, leaving 16 bases between. CDR3 length: 15 amino acids. Germline V lookup: CDR1 MNHNY, CDR2 SVGAGI (reference sequence).

CDR3 sequence: CASSPGTSGRGNEQFF. In DNA, the CDR3 is TGTGCCAGCAGCCCTGGGACTAGCGGGCGGGGGAATGAGCAGTTCTTC. The chain links TRBV7-3 to TRBJ2-1; TRBD2 aligns across 12 bases. The CDR3 loop spans 16 amino acids. The germline CDR1 and CDR2 sequences are SGHTA and FQGTGA. V trimming: 5 bases; J trimming: 7 bases; junction bases outside the gene matches: 9. Combining the CDR3 with reference TRBV7-3 and TRBJ2-1 gives the whole variable domain GAGVSQTPSNKVTEKGKYVELRCDPISGHTALYWYRQSLGQGPEFLIYFQGTGAADDSGLPNDRFFAVRPEGSVSTLKIQRTERGDSAVYLCASSPGTSGRGNEQFFGPGTRLTVL.

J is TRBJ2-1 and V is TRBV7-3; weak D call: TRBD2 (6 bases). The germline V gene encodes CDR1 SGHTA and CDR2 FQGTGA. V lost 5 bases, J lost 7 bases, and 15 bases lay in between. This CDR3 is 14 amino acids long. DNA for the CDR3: TGTGCCAGCAGCGCCTCGGGAGTGGGGAATGAGCAGTTCTTC. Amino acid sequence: CASSASGVGNEQFF.

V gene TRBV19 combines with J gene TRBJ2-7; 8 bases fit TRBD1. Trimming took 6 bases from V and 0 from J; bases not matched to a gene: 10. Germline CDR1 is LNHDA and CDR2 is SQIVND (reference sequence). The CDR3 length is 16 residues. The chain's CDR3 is CASSDFGTGLSYEQYF. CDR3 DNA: TGTGCCAGTAGCGATTTCGGGACAGGCCTCTCCTACGAGCAGTACTTC.

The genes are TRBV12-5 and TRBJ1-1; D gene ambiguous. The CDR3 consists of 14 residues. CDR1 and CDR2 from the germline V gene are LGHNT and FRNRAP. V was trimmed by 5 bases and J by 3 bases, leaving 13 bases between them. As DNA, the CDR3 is TGTGCTAGTGGTGGAGGAAGTGGGTACACTGAAGCTTTCTTT. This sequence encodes CASGGGSGYTEAFF.

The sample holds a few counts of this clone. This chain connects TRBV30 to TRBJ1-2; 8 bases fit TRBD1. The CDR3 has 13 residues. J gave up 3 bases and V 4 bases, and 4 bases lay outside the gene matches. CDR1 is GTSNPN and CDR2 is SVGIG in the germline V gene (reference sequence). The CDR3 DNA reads TGTGCCTGGAAATTGACAGGGGACTATGGCTACACCTTC. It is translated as CAWKLTGDYGYTF.

In DNA form, the CDR3 reads TGCGCCAGCAGCCCAAATTGGACTCCTGCTAACTATGGCTACACCTTC. Translating it yields CASSPNWTPANYGYTF. This rearrangement joins TRBV4-3 to TRBJ1-2, with D unclear. Germline assignment: CDR1 LGHNA and CDR2 YSLEER. The CDR3 sequence is 16 residues long. V lost 4 bases, J lost 0 bases, and 15 bases lay in between.